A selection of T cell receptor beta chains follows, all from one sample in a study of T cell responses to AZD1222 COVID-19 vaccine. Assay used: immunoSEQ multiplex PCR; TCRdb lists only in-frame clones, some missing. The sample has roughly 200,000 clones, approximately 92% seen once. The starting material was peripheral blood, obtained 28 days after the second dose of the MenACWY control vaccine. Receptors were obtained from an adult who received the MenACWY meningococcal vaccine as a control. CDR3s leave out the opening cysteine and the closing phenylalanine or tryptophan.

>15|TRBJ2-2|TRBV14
ASSQALLAGVSGELF
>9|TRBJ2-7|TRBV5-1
ASSLVDEQY
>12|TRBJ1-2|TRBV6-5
ASRDGRGTVGYT
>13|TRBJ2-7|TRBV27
ASSSPSGDPYEQY
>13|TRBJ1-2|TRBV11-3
ASSLDLGGDYGYT
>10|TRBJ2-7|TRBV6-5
ASSRGSYEQY
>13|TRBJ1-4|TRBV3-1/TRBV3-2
ASSQPGQGSEKLF
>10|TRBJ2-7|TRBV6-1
ASSDYRYEQY
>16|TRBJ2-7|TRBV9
ASSVGATASGVPYEQY
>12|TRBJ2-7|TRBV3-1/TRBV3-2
ASSPWDRGYEQY
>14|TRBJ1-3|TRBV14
ASSQDPQGFGNTIY
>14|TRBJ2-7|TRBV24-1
APEAGAFTYSYEQY
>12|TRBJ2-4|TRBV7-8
ASSLGRGRGIQY
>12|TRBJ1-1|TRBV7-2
ASSLVHRKAEAF
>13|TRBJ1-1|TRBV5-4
ASSLYGEVDTEAF
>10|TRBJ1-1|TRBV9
ASGRGGTEAF
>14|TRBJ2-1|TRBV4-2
ASSPRATSSYNEQF
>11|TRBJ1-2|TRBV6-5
ASMAGTDYGYT
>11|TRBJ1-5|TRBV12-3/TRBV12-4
ASSLQQEEPQH
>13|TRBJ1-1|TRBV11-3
ASSLGQGEDTEAF
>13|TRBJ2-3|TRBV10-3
AINRAGTRADTQY
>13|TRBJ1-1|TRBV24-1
ATSPAVRRNTEAF
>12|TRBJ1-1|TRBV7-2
ASSLARQGAEAF
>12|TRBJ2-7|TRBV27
ASSPRTGTYEQY
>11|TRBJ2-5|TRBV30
AWSVAGGETQY
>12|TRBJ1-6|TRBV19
ASNKPGTGAALH
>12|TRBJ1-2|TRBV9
ASRGGQLVHGYT
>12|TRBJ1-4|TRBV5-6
ASSFRGIGEKLF
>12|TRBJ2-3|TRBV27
AQRSGRGPDTQY
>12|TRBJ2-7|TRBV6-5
ASRNTGGAYEQY
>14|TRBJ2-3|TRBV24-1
ATSDRSSGGTDTQY
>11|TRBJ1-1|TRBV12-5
ASGFFEGAEAF
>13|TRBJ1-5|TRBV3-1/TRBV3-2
ASSHRKGSDQPQH
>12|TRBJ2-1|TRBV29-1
SVVGLAGANEQF
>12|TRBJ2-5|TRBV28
ASSFTGGQETQY
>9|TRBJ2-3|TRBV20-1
SAREGVRQY
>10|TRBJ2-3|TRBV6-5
ASSRDSGTQY
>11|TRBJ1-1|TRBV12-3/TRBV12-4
ASSFQGGTEAF
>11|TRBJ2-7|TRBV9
ASSVGLYHEQY
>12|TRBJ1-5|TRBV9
ASSEVGNSQPQH
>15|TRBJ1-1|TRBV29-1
SVDPLSIGQLNTEAF
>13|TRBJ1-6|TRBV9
ASSADRGGGSPLH
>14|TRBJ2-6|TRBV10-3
AIRMSGSSGANVLT
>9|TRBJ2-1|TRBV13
ASSSLGRQF
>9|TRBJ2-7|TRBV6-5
ASKTLYEQY
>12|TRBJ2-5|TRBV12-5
ASGFSGEWKTQY
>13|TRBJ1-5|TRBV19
ASSPQTRGNQPQH
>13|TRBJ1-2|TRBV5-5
ASSLDWGRYYGYT
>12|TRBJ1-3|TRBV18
ASSPAGSGNTIY
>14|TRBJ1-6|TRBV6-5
ASSYGQGAYNSPLH
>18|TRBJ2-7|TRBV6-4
ASSDSLRRGFSKPWDEQY
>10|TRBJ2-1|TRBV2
ASSEVRDEQF
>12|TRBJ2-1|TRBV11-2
ASTVIPSNNEQF
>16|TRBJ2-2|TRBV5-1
ASSFRALTSGRPGELF
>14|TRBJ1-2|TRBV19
ASSIAADRDLYGYT